The table lists the clone carrying this T cell receptor (beta chain) with a few counts. Its antigen is currently unknown. This sequence may be a read error, since a much larger clone differs from it by one base. CDR1 and CDR2 (germline): SGHDN, FVKESK. CDR3 length: 17 amino acids. The sample is drawn from a study of breast tumors, draining lymph nodes, adjacent tissues. TCRdb itself ran the multiplex PCR reads through MiXCR, one entry per CDR3 protein. The sample has around 130,000 distinct CDR3 sequences, 32% seen once. Breast cancer patients provided tissue from their axillary draining lymph nodes. Study-wide points: The lymph node origin of tumor T cells was framed as consistent with a hypothesis, not demonstrated. Data fit most tumor T cells coming from lymph node, expanding in tumor.

The sequence derives from a female donor with breast cancer. Some clones in this sample may be carry-over from other donors' samples. Material for sequencing was axillary lymph node tissue. The rearrangement uses TRBV14 and TRBJ1-4; perhaps TRBD1 as D (5 bases). DNA for the CDR3: TGTGCCAGCAGCCAAATAGGGACGCCGGCAACTAATGGAAAACTGTTTTTT. Translating it yields CASSQIGTPATNGKLFF.